A single sample gave rise to the 5 T cell receptor beta chains below, sequenced in a study of blood T cell repertoires in COVID-19. This table comes from immunoSEQ multiplex PCR, and its TCRdb copy is limited to in-frame clones, with some not included. The sample shows approximately 410,000 clones, roughly 85% of them seen only once. Sequencing input: peripheral blood. All receptors come from a woman between 25 and 40 years old with active or convalescent COVID-19.

This clone appeared once. V usage is TRBV5-6 and J usage is TRBJ1-2; 7 bases line up with TRBD1. Trimming removed 4 bases from V and 3 bases from J; junction bases left unmatched: 6. The germline V gene encodes CDR1 SGHDT and CDR2 YYEEEE. This CDR3 region has 14 residues. This chain's CDR3 is CASSGRDRDYGYTF. The DNA of the CDR3 is TGTGCCAGCAGCGGTCGAGACAGGGACTATGGCTACACCTTC.

The chain combines TRBV15 with TRBJ2-2; D gene ambiguous. Germline loops: CDR1 LNHNV, CDR2 YYDKDF (reference sequence). The CDR3 is 15 residues long. The V and J ends lost 6 bases and 4 bases respectively, with 15 bases between them. CDR3 amino acids: CATSRRVTGTGELFF. CDR3 in DNA: TGTGCCACCAGTAGACGGGTTACGGGCACCGGGGAGCTGTTTTTT.

This chain uses TRBV27 with TRBJ2-3; no clear D. The CDR3 covers 13 residues. The V gene lost 6 bases and the J gene lost 0 bases, with 7 bases spanning the gap. Germline loops: CDR1 MNHEY, CDR2 SMNVEV (reference sequence). The CDR3: CASRASSTDTQYF. The CDR3, as DNA: TGTGCCAGCAGGGCTTCTAGCACAGATACGCAGTATTTT.

The rearrangement uses TRBV10-2 and TRBJ1-4; D unresolved. V was pared by 4 bases and J by 12 bases, with 12 bases between. The length of the CDR3 is 12 residues. Germline V lookup: CDR1 WSHSY, CDR2 SAAADI. The chain's CDR3 is CASSGTGIELFF. The CDR3 DNA reads TGCGCCAGCAGTGGGACCGGGATAGAACTGTTTTTT.

V gene TRBV6-6 combines with J gene TRBJ1-2; tentative D call: TRBD1 (5 bases). This CDR3 region has 14 residues. Trimming took 4 bases from V and 0 from J, leaving 9 bases between them. CDR1 is MNHNY and CDR2 is SVGAGI in the germline V gene (reference sequence). The chain's CDR3 is CASSLQETNYGYTF. The CDR3 DNA is TGTGCCAGCAGTTTACAGGAAACTAACTATGGCTACACCTTC.